Each of the 5 T cell receptor beta chains below was sequenced from the same sample in a study of T cell responses to AZD1222 COVID-19 vaccine. The protocol was immunoSEQ multiplex PCR, while the TCRdb copy is restricted to in-frame clones and leaves out a portion. The table includes hundreds of thousands of clones, 93% detected once. The sequenced sample was peripheral blood, obtained on day 0 of MenACWY control vaccination. The receptor source for this set is an adult in good health.

This clone was detected only once. The genes are TRBV23-1 and TRBJ1-1; D is undetermined. TRBV23-1 is annotated as an ORF whose role is uncertain. V was pared by 3 bases and J by 2 bases, with 10 bases between. The CDR3 is 14 amino acids. The CDR3 bases are TGCGCCAGCAGTCACCCGACACCAAACACTGAAGCTTTCTTT. Encoded protein: CASSHPTPNTEAFF.

The V call is TRBV30, the J call TRBJ1-1; the match to TRBD1 covers 7 bases. Losses at the gene ends were 0 bases for V and 6 bases for J; bases not matched to a gene: 10. CDR1 is GTSNPN, CDR2 SVGIG, per germline (reference sequence). The CDR3 spans 15 residues. CDR3 residues: CAWSVGEGAGAEAFF. The CDR3 bases are TGTGCCTGGAGTGTGGGGGAGGGGGCGGGCGCTGAAGCTTTCTTT.

The CDR3: CASSPHSSGANVLTF. DNA of the CDR3: TGTGCCAGCAGTCCACACAGCTCTGGGGCCAACGTCCTGACTTTC. The chain carries TRBV28 and TRBJ2-6; D unresolved. The V end was cut by 5 bases, the J end by 0 bases, with 8 bases between. CDR1 is MDHEN and CDR2 is SYDVKM in the germline V gene. This CDR3 has 15 amino acids.

The rearrangement uses TRBV5-5 and TRBJ2-5; a weak D match, TRBD1 (5 bases). The CDR3 length is 14 residues. Germline assignment: CDR1 SGHKS and CDR2 YYEKEE (reference sequence). Trimming stripped 4 bases from V and 0 bases from J, with 10 bases between. The CDR3 region is CASSADSHQETQYF. The CDR3 DNA sequence: TGTGCCAGCAGCGCCGACAGTCACCAAGAGACCCAGTACTTC.

This clone was seen only a few times. CDR3 sequence: CASSHVTGNYGYTF. The CDR3 DNA reads as TGTGCCAGCAGCCACGTAACAGGGAACTATGGCTACACCTTC. V is TRBV4-2 and J is TRBJ1-2, with a weak D call TRBD1 (6 bases). The CDR3 is made up of 14 amino acids. Germline-derived CDR1 and CDR2 are LGHNA and YNFKEQ. V was trimmed by 3 bases and J by 2 bases, leaving 10 bases between them.